This TCR beta chain originates from a study of OX40 agonist ivuxolimab in advanced cancers. Study-level information: Averaging roughly 60 years in age, with a range of about 20 to 90, the cohort was approximately 87% male.

Clones were read by immunoSEQ multiplex PCR, and TCRdb kept only the in-frame ones, dropping some. The profile shows over 70,000 clones, 78% of them singletons. The CDR3 contains 14 residues. Germline loops: CDR1 SGHRS, CDR2 YFSETQ. V was pared by 4 bases and J by 0 bases, with 11 bases between. General study results and limits: At 0.1 to 3.0 mg/kg and by week 6, clonal expansion occurred in CD4+ and CD8+ blood T cells.

This clone has a single count. What it binds is unknown. The J gene is TRBJ2-7, the V gene TRBV5-1; TRBD2 is a possible D gene (6 bases). This receptor was taken from an adult with an advanced solid tumor such as melanoma, head and neck, liver or kidney cancer. Sequencing was performed on CD4+ or CD8+ T cells sorted from blood, taken in a trial of the OX40 agonist ivuxolimab. The CDR3 loop is CASSRGDSSYEQYF. For the CDR3, the DNA is TGCGCCAGCAGCAGAGGGGACTCCTCCTACGAGCAGTACTTC.